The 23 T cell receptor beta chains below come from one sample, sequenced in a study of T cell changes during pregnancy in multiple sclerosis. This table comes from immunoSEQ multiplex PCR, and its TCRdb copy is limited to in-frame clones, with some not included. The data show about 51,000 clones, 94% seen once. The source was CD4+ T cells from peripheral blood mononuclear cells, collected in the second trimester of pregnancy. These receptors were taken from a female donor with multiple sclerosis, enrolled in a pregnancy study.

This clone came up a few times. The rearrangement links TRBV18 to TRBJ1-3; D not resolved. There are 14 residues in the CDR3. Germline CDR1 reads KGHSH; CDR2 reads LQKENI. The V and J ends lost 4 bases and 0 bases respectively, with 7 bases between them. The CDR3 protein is CASSHGGSGNTIYF. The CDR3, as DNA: TGTGCCAGCTCACACGGAGGCTCTGGAAACACCATATATTTT. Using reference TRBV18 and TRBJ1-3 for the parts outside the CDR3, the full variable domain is NAGVMQNPRHLVRRRGQEARLRCSPMKGHSHVYWYRQLPEEGLKFMVYLQKENIIDESGMPKERFSAEFPKEGPSILRIQQVVRGDSAAYFCASSHGGSGNTIYFGEGSWLTVV.

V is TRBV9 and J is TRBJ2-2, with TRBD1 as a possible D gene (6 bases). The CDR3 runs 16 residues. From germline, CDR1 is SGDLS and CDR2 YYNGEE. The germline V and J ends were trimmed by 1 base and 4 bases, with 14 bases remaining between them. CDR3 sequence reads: CASSVSSGAITGELFF. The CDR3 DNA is TGTGCCAGCAGCGTATCCTCAGGGGCGATCACCGGGGAGCTGTTTTTT.

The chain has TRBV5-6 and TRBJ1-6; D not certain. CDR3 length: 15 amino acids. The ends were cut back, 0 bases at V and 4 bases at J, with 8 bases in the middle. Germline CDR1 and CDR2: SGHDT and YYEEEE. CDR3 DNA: TGTGCCAGCAGCTTGGATGTCCTGTATAATTCACCCCTCCACTTT. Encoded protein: CASSLDVLYNSPLHF.

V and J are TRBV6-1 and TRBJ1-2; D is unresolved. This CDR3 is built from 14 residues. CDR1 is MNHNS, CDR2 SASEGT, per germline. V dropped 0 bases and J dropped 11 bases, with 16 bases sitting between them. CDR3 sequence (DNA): TGTGCCAGCAGTGAAGCCAGGTCCACCTTTCGGTACACCTTC. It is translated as CASSEARSTFRYTF.

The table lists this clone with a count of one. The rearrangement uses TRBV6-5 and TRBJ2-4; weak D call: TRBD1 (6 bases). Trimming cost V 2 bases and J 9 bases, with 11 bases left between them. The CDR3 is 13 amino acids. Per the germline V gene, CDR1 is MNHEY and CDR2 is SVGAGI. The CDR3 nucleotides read TGTGCCAGCAGTTACCGGACAGTTGGCATTCAGTACTTC. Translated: CASSYRTVGIQYF.

CDR3 protein: CASRRTGVAFF. The DNA for the CDR3 is TGTGCCAGCAGGAGGACAGGGGTGGCTTTCTTT. The rearrangement uses TRBV25-1 and TRBJ1-1; 9 bases match TRBD1. The ends lost 6 bases at V and 11 bases at J; junction bases unmatched: 4. Per germline, CDR1 MGHDK and CDR2 SYGVNS. The CDR3 sequence is 11 residues long.

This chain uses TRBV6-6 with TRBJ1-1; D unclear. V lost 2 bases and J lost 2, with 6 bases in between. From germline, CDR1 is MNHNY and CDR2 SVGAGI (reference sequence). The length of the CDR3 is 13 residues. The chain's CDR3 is CASSYTINTEAFF. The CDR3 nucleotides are TGTGCCAGCAGTTACACTATAAACACTGAAGCTTTCTTT.

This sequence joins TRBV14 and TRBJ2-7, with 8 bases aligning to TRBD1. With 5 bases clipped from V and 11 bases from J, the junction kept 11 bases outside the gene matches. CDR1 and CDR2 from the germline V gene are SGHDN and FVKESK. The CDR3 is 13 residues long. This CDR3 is CASSSGQGRSEYF. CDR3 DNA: TGTGCCAGCAGCTCCGGACAGGGAAGGTCTGAGTACTTC. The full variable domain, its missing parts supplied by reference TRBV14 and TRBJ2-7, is EAGVTQFPSHSVIEKGQTVTLRCDPISGHDNLYWYRRVMGKEIKFLLHFVKESKQDESGMPNNRFLAERTGGTYSTLKVQPAELEDSGVYFCASSSGQGRSEYFGPGTRLTVT.

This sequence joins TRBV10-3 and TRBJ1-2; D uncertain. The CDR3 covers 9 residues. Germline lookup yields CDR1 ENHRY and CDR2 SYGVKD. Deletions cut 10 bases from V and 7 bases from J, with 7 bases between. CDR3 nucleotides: TGTGCCAAATGGGCTGGCTACACCTTC. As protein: CAKWAGYTF.

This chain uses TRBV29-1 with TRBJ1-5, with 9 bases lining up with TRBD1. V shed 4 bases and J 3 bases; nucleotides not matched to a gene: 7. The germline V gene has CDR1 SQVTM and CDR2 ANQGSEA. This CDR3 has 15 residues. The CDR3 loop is CSVGGGTGHNQPQHF. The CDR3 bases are TGCAGCGTTGGAGGCGGGACAGGGCACAATCAGCCCCAGCATTTT.

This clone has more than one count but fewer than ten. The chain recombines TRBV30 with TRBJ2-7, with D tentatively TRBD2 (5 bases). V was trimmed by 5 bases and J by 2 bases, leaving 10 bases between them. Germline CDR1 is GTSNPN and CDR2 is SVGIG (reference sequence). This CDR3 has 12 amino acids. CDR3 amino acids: CAWGSGTYEQYF. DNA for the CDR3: TGTGCCTGGGGGAGCGGAACCTACGAGCAGTACTTC.

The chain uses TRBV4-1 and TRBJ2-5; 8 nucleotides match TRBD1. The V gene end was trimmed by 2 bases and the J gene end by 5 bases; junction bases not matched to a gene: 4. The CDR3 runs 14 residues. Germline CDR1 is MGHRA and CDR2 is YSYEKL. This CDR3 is CASSQYRGKETQYF. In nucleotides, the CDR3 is TGCGCCAGCAGCCAATACAGGGGGAAGGAGACCCAGTACTTC.

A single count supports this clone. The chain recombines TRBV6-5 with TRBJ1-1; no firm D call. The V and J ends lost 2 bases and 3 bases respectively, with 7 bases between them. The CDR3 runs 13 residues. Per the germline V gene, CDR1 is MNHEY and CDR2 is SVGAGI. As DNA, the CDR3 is TGTGCCAGCAGTTACGAGGGCTACACTGAAGCTTTCTTT. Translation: CASSYEGYTEAFF.

The CDR3 loop reads CASSFDRVGRGELFF. The CDR3 nucleotides read TGTGCCAGCAGCTTCGACAGGGTCGGAAGAGGGGAGCTGTTTTTT. V gene TRBV5-4 combines with J gene TRBJ2-2; 7 bases are shared with TRBD1. The V and J ends lost 2 bases and 8 bases, in that order; junction bases with no gene match: 9. This CDR3 spans 15 amino acids. Germline V CDR1 and CDR2: SGHNT, YYREEE (reference sequence). Complete variable domain (other parts from reference TRBV5-4 and TRBJ2-2): ETGVTQSPTHLIKTRGQQVTLRCSSQSGHNTVSWYQQALGQGPQFIFQYYREEENGRGNFPPRFSGLQFPNYSSELNVNALELDDSALYLCASSFDRVGRGELFFGEGSRLTVL.

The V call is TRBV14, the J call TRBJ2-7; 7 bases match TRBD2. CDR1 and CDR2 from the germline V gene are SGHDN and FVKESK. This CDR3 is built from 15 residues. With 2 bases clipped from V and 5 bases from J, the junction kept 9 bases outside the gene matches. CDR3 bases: TGTGCCAGCAGCCAAATTGTCGGGAGGAGTGACGAGCAGTACTTC. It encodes CASSQIVGRSDEQYF.

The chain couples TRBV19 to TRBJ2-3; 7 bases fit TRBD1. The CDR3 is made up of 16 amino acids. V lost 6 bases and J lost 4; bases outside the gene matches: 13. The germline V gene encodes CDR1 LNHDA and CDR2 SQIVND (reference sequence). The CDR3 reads CASSPPRDRRADTQYF. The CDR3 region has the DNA TGTGCCAGTAGCCCCCCTCGGGACAGACGAGCAGATACGCAGTATTTT.

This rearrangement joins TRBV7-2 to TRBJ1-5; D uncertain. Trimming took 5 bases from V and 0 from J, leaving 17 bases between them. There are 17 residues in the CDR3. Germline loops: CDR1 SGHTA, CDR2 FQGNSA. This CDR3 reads CASSRGSLGFSNQPQHF. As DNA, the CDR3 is TGTGCCAGCAGCCGCGGCTCTTTGGGTTTTAGCAATCAGCCCCAGCATTTT.

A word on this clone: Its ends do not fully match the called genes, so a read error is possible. The CDR3 is CASRGTGEGYEQHF. CDR3 DNA sequence: TGTGCCAGCAGGGGGACAGGTGAGGGCTACGAGCAGCACTTC. The chain uses TRBV6-5 and TRBJ2-7; 8 nucleotides match TRBD1. The CDR3 runs 14 residues. The germline V gene has CDR1 MNHEY and CDR2 SVGAGI.

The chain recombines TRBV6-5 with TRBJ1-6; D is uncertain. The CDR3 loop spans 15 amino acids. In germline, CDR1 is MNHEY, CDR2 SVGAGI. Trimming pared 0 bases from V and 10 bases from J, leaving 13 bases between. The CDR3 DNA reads TGTGCCAGCAGTTACTCTGACATTCAAGGATCACCCCTCCACTTT. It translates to CASSYSDIQGSPLHF.

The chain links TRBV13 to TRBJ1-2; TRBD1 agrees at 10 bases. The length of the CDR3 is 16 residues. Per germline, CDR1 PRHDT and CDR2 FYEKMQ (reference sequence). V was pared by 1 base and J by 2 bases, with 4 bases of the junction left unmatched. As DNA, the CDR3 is TGTGCCAGCAGCTTAGTAGGGACAGGGGTGAACTATGGCTACACCTTC. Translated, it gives CASSLVGTGVNYGYTF.

The CDR3 loop is CATSRGQSNTEAFF. CDR3 in DNA: TGTGCCACCAGCAGGGGACAGTCGAACACTGAAGCTTTCTTT. The chain recombines TRBV15 with TRBJ1-1; 7 nucleotides agree with TRBD1. Unmatched junction bases numbered 2, after V lost 3 bases and J lost 1 base. The CDR3 runs to 14 residues. CDR1 is LNHNV and CDR2 is YYDKDF in the germline V gene (reference sequence).

In DNA, the CDR3 is TGTGCCAGCAGGAGAGGACAGAGCTCCTACGAGCAGTACTTC. Its translation: CASRRGQSSYEQYF. This chain connects TRBV27 to TRBJ2-7; the D gene is possibly TRBD1 (6 bases). The V gene lost 6 bases and the J gene lost 0 bases, with 12 bases spanning the gap. CDR1 is MNHEY, CDR2 SMNVEV, per germline (reference sequence). CDR3 length equals 14 residues.

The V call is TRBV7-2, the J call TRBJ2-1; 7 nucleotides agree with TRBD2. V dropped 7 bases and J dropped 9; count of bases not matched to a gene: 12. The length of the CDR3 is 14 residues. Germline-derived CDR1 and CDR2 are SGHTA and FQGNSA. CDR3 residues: CASTGVGGSSEQFF. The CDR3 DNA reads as TGTGCCAGCACCGGCGTGGGGGGGTCCTCTGAGCAGTTCTTC.